The rows below give T cell receptor beta chains drawn from one sample of a study of blood T cells in healthy people across ages. MiXCR, run by TCRdb on the 5' RACE reads, gives a single entry per CDR3 protein. The sample lists roughly 730,000 distinct CDR3 sequences, around 50% seen once, with around 24% in the top ten. Sample: blood. The receptors come from a man between 35 and 55 years old in good health. The CDR3 runs from the conserved cysteine through the conserved F or W. Clone size is shown for a subset of rows, as once, few, many or a class of expanded clone.

V gene	clone size	J gene	CDR3 protein
TRBV4-1	-	TRBJ2-5	CASSHPPDSLQETQYF
TRBV4-3	-	TRBJ2-5	CASSQSWGRIQETQYF
TRBV2	-	TRBJ2-5	CASGTEQETQYF
TRBV6-5	many	TRBJ2-7	CASSYGTSGDYEQYF
TRBV6-6	-	TRBJ1-2	CASGSTGGRGYTF
TRBV2	-	TRBJ1-4	CASRTDRGNEKLFF
TRBV24-1	-	TRBJ2-3	CATSDHKGAHLFDTQYF
TRBV2	-	TRBJ2-1	CASSSTGGCEQFF
TRBV4-3	-	TRBJ2-2	CASSQEVTSGRMHTGELFF
TRBV5-4	-	TRBJ2-7	CASSLSPRETSGRAVLPLYEQYF
TRBV7-8	-	TRBJ1-5	CASSLGRNNQPQHF
TRBV7-7	-	TRBJ2-3	CASSSRSGLAGADTQYF
TRBV3-1	-	TRBJ2-3	CASSQGLGSGTDTQYF
TRBV7-2	-	TRBJ2-1	CASSLARLAGVGEQFF
TRBV7-2	-	TRBJ2-7	CASSSSGAGDYEQYF
TRBV29-1	-	TRBJ1-6	CSVAGTVGSPLHF
TRBV27	few	TRBJ2-1	CASSLYAGGYNEQFF
TRBV5-1	few	TRBJ2-3	CASGDDNTDTQYF
TRBV2	-	TRBJ2-3	CASRSWDSSTDTQYF
TRBV4-3	-	-	CASSRSIEAYEQYF
TRBV28	-	TRBJ1-6	CASRPYRQGNSPLHF
TRBV6-6	few	TRBJ1-2	CASSPQGSGGYTF
TRBV2	-	TRBJ2-1	CASSDIAYSYNEQFF
TRBV6-2/TRBV6-3	-	TRBJ2-5	CASSSDRDHEETQYF
TRBV5-5	once	TRBJ2-1	CASSHYGGDEQFF
TRBV6-1	-	TRBJ2-1	CASWTQSSYNEQFF
TRBV29-1	-	TRBJ1-5	CSVEGTGAGQPQHF
TRBV4-3	-	TRBJ2-5	CASSLFGAEAHETQYF
TRBV6-1	many	TRBJ1-2	CASSDPGHRADYGYTF
TRBV6-5	-	TRBJ2-6	CASSAGANVLTF
TRBV13	-	TRBJ2-1	CASSLVQYNEQFF
TRBV18	-	TRBJ1-6	CASSPRQGTYNSPLHF
TRBV20-1	few	TRBJ1-2	CSAAGTSYGYTF
TRBV6-1	-	TRBJ2-3	CASSQFQGSGARLKALDTQYF
TRBV24-1	few	TRBJ2-7	CATSDLGRGGEQYF
TRBV20-1	-	TRBJ2-3	CSARGYQRESTDTQYF
TRBV9	few	TRBJ1-6	CASSPRTGSSYNSPLHF